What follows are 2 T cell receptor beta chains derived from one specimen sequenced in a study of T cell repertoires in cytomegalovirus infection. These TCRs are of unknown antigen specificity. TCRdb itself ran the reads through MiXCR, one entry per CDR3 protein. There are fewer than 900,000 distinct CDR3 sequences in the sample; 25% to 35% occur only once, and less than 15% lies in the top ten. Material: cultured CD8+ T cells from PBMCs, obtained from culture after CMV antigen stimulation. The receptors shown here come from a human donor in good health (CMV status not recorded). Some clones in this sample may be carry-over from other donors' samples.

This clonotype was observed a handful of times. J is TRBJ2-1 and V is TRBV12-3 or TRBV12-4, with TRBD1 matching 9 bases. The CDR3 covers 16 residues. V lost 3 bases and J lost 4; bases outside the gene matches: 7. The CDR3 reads CASSLQWDRVYNEQFF. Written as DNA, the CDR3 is TGTGCCAGCAGTTTGCAGTGGGACAGGGTGTACAATGAGCAGTTCTTC.

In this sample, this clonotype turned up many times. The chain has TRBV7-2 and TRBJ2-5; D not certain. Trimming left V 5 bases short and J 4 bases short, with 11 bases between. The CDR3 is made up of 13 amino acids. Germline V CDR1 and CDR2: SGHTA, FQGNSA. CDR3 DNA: TGTGCCAGCAGCGGCTTTGGATTAGAGACCCAGTACTTC. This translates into CASSGFGLETQYF. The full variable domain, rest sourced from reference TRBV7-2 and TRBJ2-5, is GAGVSQSPSNKVTEKGKDVELRCDPISGHTALYWYRQSLGQGLEFLIYFQGNSAPDKSGLPSDRFSAERTGGSVSTLTIQRTQQEDSAVYLCASSGFGLETQYFGPGTRLLVL.